The 19 T cell receptor beta chains presented below share a single source sample, sequenced in a study of CD8+CD57+ T cells in acquired aplastic anemia. Selection for sequencing was limited to patients who had shown CD8+CD57+ cell expansion by flow cytometry. TCR beta VDJ and CDR3 were profiled, and genomic DNA was the template. TCRdb reanalysed the reads using MiXCR and keeps one entry per CDR3 protein. Altogether hundreds of thousands of distinct CDR3 sequences are present, about a third being singletons, with the ten largest covering less than 1%. Material for sequencing was sorted CD4+, CD8+, or CD8+CD57+ T cells (not recorded which) from PBMCs. The receptor set was obtained from a human donor with aplastic anemia.

This clonotype came up many times. The CDR3 region has the DNA TGTGCCAGTAGTCGTCAGGCGACCTACGAGCAGTACTTC. Its protein is CASSRQATYEQYF. The chain is built from TRBV19 and TRBJ2-7; D is unresolved. The V end lost 5 bases, the J end lost 2 bases, and 10 bases lay between the germline ends. The CDR3 totals 13 residues. The V gene's germline CDR1 is LNHDA and CDR2 SQIVND (reference sequence).

Turning to this clonotype: A read error is possible here, since a much larger clone lies one base away. This chain connects TRBV20-1 to TRBJ2-7; D remains unclear. The CDR3 sequence is 12 residues long. Looked up from germline, CDR1 is DFQATT and CDR2 is SNEGSKA (reference sequence). The CDR3 is CSAPHAGYEQHF. The DNA for the CDR3 is TGCAGTGCTCCTCATGCTGGTTACGAGCAGCACTTC.

This clonotype was detected only a few times. This rearrangement joins TRBV3-1 to TRBJ1-1; 7 positions agree with TRBD1. Germline CDR1 and CDR2: LGHDT and YNNKEL (reference sequence). The CDR3 covers 16 residues. Losses at the gene ends were 4 bases for V and 0 bases for J; bases not matched to a gene: 8. The CDR3 DNA reads as TGTGCCAGCAGCCCTCCGGGACAGCTTATGAACACTGAAGCTTTCTTT. The encoded protein is CASSPPGQLMNTEAFF.

This clonotype was recorded at least ten times. The CDR3 is CSAKLVGQPQHF. CDR3 coding DNA: TGCAGTGCTAAGTTGGTTGGTCAGCCCCAGCATTTT. V and J are TRBV20-1 and TRBJ1-5; unclear D gene. Germline V gene sequence: CDR1 DFQATT, CDR2 SNEGSKA (reference sequence). The CDR3 length is 12 residues. Trimming cost V 4 bases and J 6 bases, with 10 bases left between them.

A few counts support this clonotype. The rearrangement uses TRBV12-3 or TRBV12-4 and TRBJ2-1, with unresolved D. This CDR3 region has 13 residues. V lost 4 bases, J lost 4 bases, and 8 bases lay in between. The DNA for the CDR3 is TGTGCCAGCAGTTATGAGAATTACAATGAGCAGTTCTTC. Translating it yields CASSYENYNEQFF.

Points on this clonotype: This may arise from a read error, as a much more abundant clone is one base away. The CDR3 carries no conserved terminal phenylalanine or tryptophan, so it likely arises from a read error. The chain couples TRBV20-1 to TRBJ1-2, with 12 bases that match TRBD1. CDR3 length equals 15 residues. Trimming removed 2 bases from V and 2 bases from J; junction bases left unmatched: 3. From germline, CDR1 is DFQATT and CDR2 SNEGSKA (reference sequence). CDR3 DNA: TGCAGTGCTAGACCGGGACAGGGGGCGAACTATGGCTACACCCTC. Amino acids: CSARPGQGANYGYTL.

To note about this clonotype: This could be a read error, since a much larger clone is one nucleotide away. This chain joins TRBV2 and TRBJ2-3, with D hard to call. V lost 8 bases, J lost 4 bases, and 7 bases lay in between. The CDR3 is made up of 11 amino acids. Germline assignment: CDR1 SNHLY and CDR2 FYNNEI. CDR3 in DNA: TGTGCCAGCGCTAGGGCAGATACGCAGTATTTT. This encodes CASARADTQYF. Full variable domain (remainder filled in from reference TRBV2 and TRBJ2-3): EPEVTQTPSHQVTQMGQEVILRCVPISNHLYFYWYRQILGQKVEFLVSFYNNEISEKSEIFDDQFSVERPDGSNFTLKIRSTKLEDSAMYFCASARADTQYFGPGTRLTVL.

This clonotype came up many times. This chain links TRBV10-1 with TRBJ1-5; 8 bases map to TRBD1. The germline gives CDR1 WNHNN, CDR2 SYGVQD (reference sequence). J was trimmed by 4 bases and V by 4 bases; bases with no gene match: 3. The CDR3 runs to 14 residues. As DNA, the CDR3 is TGCGCCAGCAGTGCAGGGGGCCGGAATCAGCCCCAGCATTTT. Protein product: CASSAGGRNQPQHF.

Only a few counts were recorded for this clonotype. The chain couples TRBV6-2 or TRBV6-3 to TRBJ1-5; D not certain. Germline-derived CDR1 and CDR2 are MNHEY and SVGEGT. The V and J ends lost 0 bases and 4 bases respectively, with 4 bases between them. The CDR3 has 13 amino acids. CDR3 amino acids: CASSYSTNQPQHF. CDR3 sequence (DNA): TGTGCCAGCAGTTACTCAACTAATCAGCCCCAGCATTTT.

This clonotype was picked up many times. This chain links TRBV6-5 with TRBJ1-5; 8 nucleotides match TRBD1. This CDR3 region has 16 residues. Germline lookup yields CDR1 MNHEY and CDR2 SVGAGI. With V trimmed by 0 bases and J by 6 bases, 7 bases remained unmatched. The CDR3 here is CASSYSVDRGGQPQHF. Here the CDR3 DNA reads TGTGCCAGCAGTTACTCCGTTGACAGGGGAGGTCAGCCCCAGCATTTT.

This clonotype was detected only a few times. The chain links TRBV6-5 to TRBJ1-3, with D maybe TRBD1 (5 bases). The CDR3 extends over 14 amino acids. The ends were cut back, 8 bases at V and 4 bases at J, with 15 bases in the middle. CDR1 is MNHEY, CDR2 SVGAGI, per germline. DNA of the CDR3: TGTGCCAGCGGTCGGGGGAGCCTCGGAAACACCATATATTTT. Its translation: CASGRGSLGNTIYF.

The chain is built from TRBV7-2 and TRBJ1-2, with TRBD1 as a possible D gene (5 bases). Trimming took 3 bases from V and 6 from J, leaving 14 bases between them. This CDR3 has 14 amino acids. Germline V gene data show CDR1 as SGHTA and CDR2 as FQGNSA. The CDR3 DNA sequence: TGTGCCAGCAGCTTGGCCGGGCAGGGTCATGGCTACACCTTC. Amino acids: CASSLAGQGHGYTF.

This clonotype was seen a handful of times. The rearrangement links TRBV27 to TRBJ2-7, with 10 bases lining up with TRBD1. V trimming: 6 bases; J trimming: 3 bases; junction bases outside the gene matches: 8. The V gene's germline CDR1 is MNHEY and CDR2 SMNVEV (reference sequence). This CDR3 spans 15 amino acids. The CDR3 DNA sequence: TGTGCCAGCAGCGCGATCGGACAGGGGGGCTACGAGCAGTACTTC. This gives the protein CASSAIGQGGYEQYF.

This clonotype was found once. The chain links TRBV7-6 to TRBJ2-7, with TRBD2 matching over 8 bases. The CDR3 consists of 17 residues. Looked up from germline, CDR1 is SGHVS and CDR2 is FNYEAQ. With 5 bases clipped from V and 5 bases from J, the junction kept 17 bases outside the gene matches. The CDR3, as DNA: TGTGCCAGCAGCAGCGACATTCCGGGACTAGTTTCTCACGAGCAGTACTTC. Translated: CASSSDIPGLVSHEQYF.

In its sample, this clonotype was seen a few times. This rearrangement joins TRBV11-1 to TRBJ1-4; TRBD1 matches at 9 bases. V dropped 1 base and J dropped 8; count of bases not matched to a gene: 8. Germline CDR1 is SGHAT and CDR2 is FQDESV (reference sequence). The CDR3 has 16 amino acids. The CDR3 bases are TGTGCCAGCAGCTTAGGAGCCGGGACAGGGCACGAAAAACTGTTTTTT. It yields the protein CASSLGAGTGHEKLFF. Combining the CDR3 with reference TRBV11-1 and TRBJ1-4 gives the whole variable domain EAEVAQSPRYKITEKSQAVAFWCDPISGHATLYWYRQILGQGPELLVQFQDESVVDDSQLPKDRFSAERLKGVDSTLKIQPAELGDSAMYLCASSLGAGTGHEKLFFGSGTQLSVL.

This clonotype came up once. This chain joins TRBV7-9 and TRBJ2-5; 9 bases agree with TRBD1. CDR3 size: 15 residues. The V segment lost 6 bases and the J segment 3 bases; nucleotides outside the gene matches: 8. Germline CDR1 SEHNR, CDR2 FQNEAQ (reference sequence). CDR3 sequence reads: CASSPSRDREETQYF. CDR3 nucleotides: TGTGCCAGCAGTCCCTCCCGGGACAGGGAAGAGACCCAGTACTTC. Filled out from reference TRBV7-9 and TRBJ2-5, the complete variable domain reads DTGVSQNPRHKITKRGQNVTFRCDPISEHNRLYWYRQTLGQGPEFLTYFQNEAQLEKSRLLSDRFSAERPKGSFSTLEIQRTEQGDSAMYLCASSPSRDREETQYFGPGTRLLVL.

The table lists this clonotype with a few counts. The chain links TRBV7-6 to TRBJ2-1; 10 nucleotides line up with TRBD2. Germline V gene data show CDR1 as SGHVS and CDR2 as FNYEAQ. The J segment lost 10 bases and the V segment lost 1 base, leaving 7 bases of the junction unmatched. The CDR3 extends over 15 amino acids. The CDR3 DNA sequence: TGTGCCAGCAGCTTAGAGAGCGGGGGGGCAGGGGAGCAGTTCTTC. It specifies CASSLESGGAGEQFF.

This clonotype was observed at least ten times. The chain has TRBV20-1 and TRBJ1-3; 9 bases are a match to TRBD1. Germline V lookup: CDR1 DFQATT, CDR2 SNEGSKA (reference sequence). V shed 2 bases, J shed 8 bases, and the junction held 10 bases outside the gene matches. CDR3 length: 15 amino acids. Here the CDR3 reads CSARSGGTGFDTIYF. DNA for the CDR3: TGCAGTGCTAGATCCGGGGGGACAGGGTTTGACACCATATATTTT.

In its sample, this clonotype was seen a few times. The CDR3 DNA reads as TGTGCCTCAACCACGAGGGGTTCACCCCTCCACTTT. Translation: CASTTRGSPLHF. The J gene is TRBJ1-6, the V gene TRBV27, with D possibly being TRBD1 (5 bases). With 11 bases removed from V and 9 bases from J, the gap between germline ends came to 14 bases. CDR1 and CDR2 from the germline V gene are MNHEY and SMNVEV (reference sequence). The CDR3 is 12 residues long.